Below are 12 T cell receptor beta chains sequenced from a single sample in a study of T cell responses to AZD1222 COVID-19 vaccine. Repertoires were generated with immunoSEQ multiplex PCR, while TCRdb's copy carries only in-frame clones and drops some. The data contain 150,000 to 200,000 clones, 80% to 95% of them seen just once; the ten biggest clones take up around 0.97%. This specimen was peripheral blood, taken 28 days after the second dose of the MenACWY control vaccine. These receptors were obtained from an adult who received the MenACWY meningococcal vaccine as a control.

This clone appeared a few times. The chain is built from TRBV6-5 and TRBJ1-2, with a tentative D call TRBD1 (5 bases). The CDR3 contains 11 residues. Germline CDR1 reads MNHEY; CDR2 reads SVGAGI. V was clipped by 6 bases and J by 6 bases, with 8 bases between them. CDR3 sequence reads: CASRWTHGYTF. DNA for the CDR3: TGTGCCAGCAGATGGACACATGGCTACACCTTC.

V is TRBV19 and J is TRBJ1-5, with D possibly TRBD1 on 5 matching bases. V lost 7 bases and J 9 bases, leaving 19 bases between the germline ends. This CDR3 is 14 amino acids long. Germline CDR1 and CDR2: LNHDA and SQIVND (reference sequence). The CDR3 DNA follows: TGTGCCAGTAACGCAGCGGGACCCGAGGGGCCCCAGCATTTT. It specifies CASNAAGPEGPQHF.

This sequence joins TRBV7-2 and TRBJ2-5, with TRBD1 matching over 8 bases. CDR3 size: 16 residues. With V trimmed by 3 bases and J by 5 bases, 11 bases remained unmatched. In germline, CDR1 is SGHTA, CDR2 FQGNSA. CDR3 sequence reads: CASSLKRAGGGETQYF. The DNA for the CDR3 is TGTGCCAGCAGCTTGAAAAGAGCAGGGGGCGGTGAGACCCAGTACTTC.

The V call is TRBV6-2 or TRBV6-3, the J call TRBJ2-7; possible D gene TRBD2, 6 bases. The CDR3 consists of 15 residues. The V gene's germline CDR1 is MNHEY and CDR2 SVGEGT. V was clipped by 4 bases and J by 2 bases, with 15 bases between them. The CDR3 protein is CASSSIGTLTYEQYF. The CDR3 DNA reads TGTGCCAGCAGTTCGATCGGGACTCTTACCTACGAGCAGTACTTC.

The chain joins TRBV2 to TRBJ1-5, with D possibly being TRBD1 (5 bases). The CDR3 is 12 amino acids. Trimming cost V 7 bases and J 2 bases, with 6 bases left between them. Germline V gives CDR1 SNHLY, CDR2 FYNNEI. The DNA of the CDR3 is TGTGCCAGCATGGGGGGCAATCAGCCCCAGCATTTT. Translating gives CASMGGNQPQHF.

V gene TRBV5-6 combines with J gene TRBJ1-2; D remains ambiguous. This CDR3 is built from 14 residues. Trimming pared 0 bases from V and 1 base from J, leaving 7 bases between. From germline, CDR1 is SGHDT and CDR2 YYEEEE. The CDR3 is CASSLVIVNYGYTF. The CDR3 DNA follows: TGTGCCAGCAGCTTGGTCATTGTTAACTATGGCTACACCTTC.

Regarding this clone: The junction shows a germline mismatch at one end, possibly a read error. The genes are TRBV7-2 and TRBJ1-2; D not resolved. The CDR3 extends over 13 amino acids. Germline V gene data show CDR1 as SGHTA and CDR2 as FQGNSA. CDR3 sequence reads: CASSLAVMSGYTF. The CDR3 nucleotides read TGTGCCAGCAGCCTAGCAGTTATGTCCGGCTACACCTTC.

The V and J genes are TRBV19 and TRBJ2-2; D perhaps matches TRBD1 (5 bases). Germline CDR1 and CDR2: LNHDA and SQIVND (reference sequence). The CDR3 covers 13 residues. Trimming stripped 2 bases from V and 6 bases from J, with 7 bases between. The DNA for the CDR3 is TGTGCCAGTAGTATAAGGGGCTCCGGGGAGCTGTTTTTT. It encodes CASSIRGSGELFF.

The gene calls are TRBV3-1 (or the pseudogene TRBV3-2) and TRBJ2-3, with D possibly matching TRBD1 (6 bases). Germline assignment: CDR1 LGHDT and CDR2 YNNKEL (reference sequence). V lost 6 bases to trimming and J lost 4 bases, with 11 bases between them. The CDR3 length is 13 residues. CDR3 protein: CASSYRVSDTQYF. The CDR3 DNA is TGTGCCAGCAGTTACAGGGTTTCAGATACGCAGTATTTT.

In this sample, this clone turned up a few times. The chain combines TRBV30 with TRBJ1-3; D may be TRBD1 (5 bases). The germline V gene encodes CDR1 GTSNPN and CDR2 SVGIG (reference sequence). Between the trimmed V and J ends, which lost 0 bases and 2 bases, there was a span of 5 bases. The CDR3 sequence is 13 residues long. CDR3 coding DNA: TGTGCCTGGAGTGTGGGGCCTGGAAACACCATATATTTT. It encodes CAWSVGPGNTIYF.

The V and J genes are TRBV5-3 and TRBJ1-5; D remains ambiguous. TRBV5-3 is treated as an ORF (open reading frame) with a function not yet certain. CDR3 length equals 13 residues. V dropped 0 bases and J dropped 4 bases, with 5 bases sitting between them. The CDR3 spells CARSLDFNQPQHF. CDR3 bases: TGTGCCAGAAGCTTGGATTTTAATCAGCCCCAGCATTTT.

V and J are TRBV27 and TRBJ1-2; 8 bases line up with TRBD1. Looked up from germline, CDR1 is MNHEY and CDR2 is SMNVEV (reference sequence). The J segment lost 4 bases and the V segment lost 0 bases, leaving 4 bases of the junction unmatched. This CDR3 is 15 amino acids long. For the CDR3, the DNA is TGTGCCAGCAGTTTATCAAACAGGGGGTTCTATGGCTACACCTTC. Translating gives CASSLSNRGFYGYTF.